This T cell receptor (beta chain) was retrieved from a study of CD8+CD57+ T cells in acquired aplastic anemia. On the study more broadly: Recorded DNA amounts for sorted CD4+ and CD8+ cells had an average of approximately 3 ug.

CDR1 is DFQATT and CDR2 is SNEGSKA in the germline V gene (reference sequence). The CDR3 contains 14 residues. Trimming took off 3 bases at V and 0 bases at J, with 11 bases between the two ends. The TCR beta profiling, which covered VDJ combination and CDR3 sequence, was carried out using genomic DNA as the template. In TCRdb, the reads were re-called with MiXCR into one record per CDR3 protein. The sample carries 150,000 to 200,000 distinct CDR3 sequences, roughly 64% recorded once. Sample: sorted CD4+, CD8+, or CD8+CD57+ T cells (not recorded which) from PBMCs. The chain has TRBV20-1 and TRBJ1-1; D perhaps matches TRBD1 (5 bases). The clonotype originates from a human donor with severe aplastic anemia or a healthy control (not recorded which). CDR3 region: CSASRDGMNTEAFF. The DNA for the CDR3 is TGCAGTGCTAGCCGGGACGGCATGAACACTGAAGCTTTCTTT.